One and the same sample provided the 14 T cell receptor beta chains below, sequenced in a study of long-term antiretroviral therapy in people with HIV. Version v3.0 of the immunoSEQ assay was performed at survey level. Method: immunoSEQ multiplex PCR; TCRdb's copy keeps in-frame clones and lacks some. The sample lists under 45,000 clones; 85% to 90% were seen once. The sequences come from unsorted PBMCs, collected 3.1 years after starting antiretroviral therapy. The receptors here all came from a woman aged 45-60 years with HIV.

The chain carries TRBV7-2 and TRBJ1-1, with a weak D call TRBD1 (5 bases). Looked up from germline, CDR1 is SGHTA and CDR2 is FQGNSA. V dropped 6 bases and J dropped 4 bases, with 9 bases sitting between them. The CDR3 runs to 12 residues. The CDR3 here is CASRGGATEAFF. CDR3 in DNA: TGTGCCAGCAGGGGTGGGGCCACTGAAGCTTTCTTT.

Of note for this clone: Germline and junction disagree at one end, which may indicate a read error. The CDR3 region is CALFSDRPPYEQYF. CDR3 nucleotide sequence: TGCGCGTTGTTCTCCGACAGGCCCCCCTACGAGCAGTACTTC. This chain links TRBV6-4 with TRBJ2-7, with a possible D match to TRBD1 (6 bases). CDR3 length: 14 amino acids. Germline-derived CDR1 and CDR2 are MRHNA and SNTAGT.

The chain uses TRBV19 and TRBJ1-2, with 12 bases that match TRBD1. The germline gives CDR1 LNHDA, CDR2 SQIVND (reference sequence). V shed 10 bases, J shed 8 bases, and the junction held 11 bases outside the gene matches. The CDR3 loop spans 14 amino acids. CDR3 DNA sequence: TGTGCCACCCTTCCGGGACAGGGGGCGAAGGGCTACACCTTC. Amino acids: CATLPGQGAKGYTF.

This chain connects TRBV7-9 to TRBJ2-3; TRBD2 aligns across 14 bases. The CDR3 has 16 amino acids. From germline, CDR1 is SEHNR and CDR2 FQNEAQ (reference sequence). Germline trimming cut 4 bases from V and 6 bases from J; bases unmatched to any gene: 6. This CDR3 reads CASSYGTSGGKDTQYF. The CDR3 DNA is TGTGCCAGCAGCTATGGGACTAGCGGGGGCAAGGATACGCAGTATTTT.

This clone was seen just once. This chain connects TRBV9 to TRBJ1-1; possibly TRBD1 for D (6 bases). V lost 4 bases to trimming and J lost 5 bases, with 12 bases between them. CDR3 length equals 13 residues. CDR1 and CDR2 from the germline V gene are SGDLS and YYNGEE. CDR3 loop: CASSRTERTEAFF. The CDR3 nucleotides read TGTGCCAGCAGCCGGACAGAGCGGACTGAAGCTTTCTTT.

This clone was counted once. The chain carries TRBV7-8 and TRBJ2-6; D is possibly TRBD1 (5 bases). Germline values: CDR1 SGHVS, CDR2 FQNEAQ. The V and J ends lost 5 bases and 4 bases respectively, with 12 bases between them. The CDR3 runs to 15 residues. As DNA, the CDR3 is TGTGCCAGCAGCGTTTCAGGGCGAGGGGCCAACGTCCTGACTTTC. This gives the protein CASSVSGRGANVLTF.

This clone was seen a handful of times. The genes are TRBV2 and TRBJ2-2, with D tentatively TRBD2 (7 bases). Trimming removed 7 bases from V and 2 bases from J, with 17 bases in between. This CDR3 is built from 16 residues. The germline gives CDR1 SNHLY, CDR2 FYNNEI. CDR3 in amino acids: CASTESAGANTGELFF. The CDR3 nucleotides are TGTGCCAGCACCGAATCGGCGGGGGCCAACACCGGGGAGCTGTTTTTT.

This chain connects TRBV6-5 to TRBJ1-1; tentative D call: TRBD1 (6 bases). Germline V gene data show CDR1 as MNHEY and CDR2 as SVGAGI. V shed 6 bases and J shed 5 bases, with 13 bases lying between them. CDR3 length: 13 residues. CDR3: CASRPGEGTEAFF. The CDR3 DNA sequence: TGTGCCAGCAGACCAGGGGAGGGGACTGAAGCTTTCTTT.

The rearrangement links TRBV6-1 to TRBJ1-2; D is uncertain. Trimming pared 3 bases from V and 8 bases from J, leaving 10 bases between. CDR3 length equals 12 residues. Looked up from germline, CDR1 is MNHNS and CDR2 is SASEGT. The CDR3 region is CASSDKIVGYTF. DNA of the CDR3: TGTGCCAGCAGTGATAAAATCGTGGGCTACACCTTC.

The genes are TRBV28 and TRBJ2-5; TRBD1 aligns across 7 bases. Germline V gene lookup returns CDR1 MDHEN and CDR2 SYDVKM. V was clipped by 5 bases and J by 14 bases; unmatched bases: 11. CDR3 length: 12 amino acids. CDR3 protein: CASSGIGTARYF. CDR3 DNA: TGTGCCAGCAGTGGAATCGGGACAGCGAGATACTTC.

This clone was found once. The V call is TRBV29-1, the J call TRBJ1-4, with 8 nucleotides matching TRBD1. CDR3 length: 13 residues. V lost 4 bases, J lost 7 bases, and 5 bases stayed unmatched. From germline, CDR1 is SQVTM and CDR2 ANQGSEA. This CDR3 is CSVADRVTEKLFF. The CDR3 region has the DNA TGCAGCGTTGCGGACAGGGTCACTGAAAAACTGTTTTTT.

This clone has a handful of counts. The chain combines TRBV4-2 with TRBJ1-1; D uncertain. The V end lost 2 bases, the J end lost 4 bases, and 17 bases lay between the germline ends. The CDR3 is made up of 16 amino acids. Germline assignment: CDR1 LGHNA and CDR2 YNFKEQ. CDR3 in amino acids: CASSQLTVELGTEAFF. CDR3 in DNA: TGTGCCAGCAGCCAACTTACAGTAGAGTTGGGCACTGAAGCTTTCTTT.

This clone was observed a single time. The rearrangement uses TRBV13 and TRBJ2-1, with a weak D call TRBD2 (6 bases). Trimming shortened V by 5 bases and J by 13 bases, and 21 bases separated the two germline ends. Germline CDR1 is PRHDT and CDR2 is FYEKMQ (reference sequence). This CDR3 contains 14 residues. CDR3 amino acids: CASSETGLLERQFF. The CDR3 DNA follows: TGTGCCAGCAGCGAAACGGGACTCCTGGAACGACAGTTCTTC.

This sequence joins TRBV1 and TRBJ1-5. TRBV1 is a documented pseudogene. The CDR3 runs 16 residues. The CDR3 region is CTSSQGRDYLNQPQHF. Here the CDR3 DNA reads TGCACCAGCAGCCAAGGCCGGGACTACCTGAATCAGCCCCAGCATTTT.